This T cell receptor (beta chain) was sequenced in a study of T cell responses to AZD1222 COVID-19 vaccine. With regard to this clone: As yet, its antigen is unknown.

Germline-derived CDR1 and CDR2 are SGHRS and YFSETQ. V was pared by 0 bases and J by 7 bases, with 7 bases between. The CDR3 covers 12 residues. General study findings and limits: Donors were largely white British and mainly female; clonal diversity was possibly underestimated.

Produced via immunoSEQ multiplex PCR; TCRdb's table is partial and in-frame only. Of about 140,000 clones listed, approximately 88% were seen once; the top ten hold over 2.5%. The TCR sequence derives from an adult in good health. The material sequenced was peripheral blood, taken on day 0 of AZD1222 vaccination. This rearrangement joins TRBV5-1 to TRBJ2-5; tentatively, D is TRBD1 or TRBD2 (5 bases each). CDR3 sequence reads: CASSLDGGTQYF. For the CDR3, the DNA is TGCGCCAGCAGCTTGGATGGGGGGACCCAGTACTTC.